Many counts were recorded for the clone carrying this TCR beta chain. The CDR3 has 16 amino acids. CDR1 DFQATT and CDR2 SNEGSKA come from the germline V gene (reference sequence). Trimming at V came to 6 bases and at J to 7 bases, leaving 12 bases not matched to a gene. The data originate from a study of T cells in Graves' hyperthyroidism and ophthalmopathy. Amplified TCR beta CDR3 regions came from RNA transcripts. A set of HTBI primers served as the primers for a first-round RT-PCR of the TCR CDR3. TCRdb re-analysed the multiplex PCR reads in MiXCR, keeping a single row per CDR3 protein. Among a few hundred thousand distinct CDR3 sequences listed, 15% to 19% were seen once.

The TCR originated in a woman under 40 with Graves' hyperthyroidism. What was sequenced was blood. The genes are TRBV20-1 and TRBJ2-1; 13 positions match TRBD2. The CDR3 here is CSALGLAGRTWNEQFF. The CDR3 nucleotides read TGCAGTGCCTTGGGACTAGCGGGACGAACTTGGAATGAGCAGTTCTTC.